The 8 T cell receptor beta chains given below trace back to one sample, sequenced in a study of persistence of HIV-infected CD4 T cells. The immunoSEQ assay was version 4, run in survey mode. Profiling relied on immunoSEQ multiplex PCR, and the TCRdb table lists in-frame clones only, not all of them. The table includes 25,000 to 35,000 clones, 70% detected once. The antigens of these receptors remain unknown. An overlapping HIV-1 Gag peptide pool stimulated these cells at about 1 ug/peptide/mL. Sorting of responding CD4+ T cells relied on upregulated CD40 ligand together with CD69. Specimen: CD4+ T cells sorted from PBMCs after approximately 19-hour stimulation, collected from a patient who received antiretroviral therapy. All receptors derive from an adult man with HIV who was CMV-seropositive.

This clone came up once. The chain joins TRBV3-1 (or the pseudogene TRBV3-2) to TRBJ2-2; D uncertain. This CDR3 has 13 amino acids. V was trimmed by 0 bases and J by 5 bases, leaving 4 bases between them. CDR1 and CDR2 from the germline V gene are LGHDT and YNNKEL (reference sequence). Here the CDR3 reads CASSQEGTGELFF. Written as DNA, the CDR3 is TGTGCCAGCAGCCAAGAGGGGACCGGGGAGCTGTTTTTT.

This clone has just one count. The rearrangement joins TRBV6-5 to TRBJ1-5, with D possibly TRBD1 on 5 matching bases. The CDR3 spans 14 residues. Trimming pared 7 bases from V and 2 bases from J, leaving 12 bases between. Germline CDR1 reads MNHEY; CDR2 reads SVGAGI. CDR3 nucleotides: TGTGCCAGCATCCTACGGGACGGCAATCAGCCCCAGCATTTT. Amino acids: CASILRDGNQPQHF.

CDR3 residues: CAPGPVGGELFF. CDR3 nucleotide sequence: TGTGCTCCGGGACCCGTGGGCGGGGAGCTGTTTTTT. The chain combines TRBV7-8 with TRBJ2-2, with D perhaps assigned TRBD1 or TRBD2 (5 bases each). CDR3 length: 12 amino acids. Germline CDR1 SGHVS, CDR2 FQNEAQ.

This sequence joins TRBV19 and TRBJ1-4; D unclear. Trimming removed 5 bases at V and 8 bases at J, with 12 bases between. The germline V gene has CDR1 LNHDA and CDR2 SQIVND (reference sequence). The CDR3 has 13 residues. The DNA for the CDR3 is TGTGCCAGTAGTGCGGGGTGGAAGGAAAAACTGTTTTTT. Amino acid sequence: CASSAGWKEKLFF.

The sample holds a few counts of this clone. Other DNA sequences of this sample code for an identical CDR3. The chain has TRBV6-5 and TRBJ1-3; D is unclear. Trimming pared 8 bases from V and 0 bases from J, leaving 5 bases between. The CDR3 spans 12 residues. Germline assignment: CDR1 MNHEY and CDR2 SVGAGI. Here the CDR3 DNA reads TGTGCCAGCTTAAGCTCTGGAAACACCATATATTTT. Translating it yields CASLSSGNTIYF.

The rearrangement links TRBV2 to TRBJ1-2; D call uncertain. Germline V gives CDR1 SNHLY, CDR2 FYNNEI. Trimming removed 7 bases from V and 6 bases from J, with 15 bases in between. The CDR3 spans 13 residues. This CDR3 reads CASTLRRADGYTF. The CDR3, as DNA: TGTGCCAGCACACTACGAAGGGCAGATGGCTACACCTTC.

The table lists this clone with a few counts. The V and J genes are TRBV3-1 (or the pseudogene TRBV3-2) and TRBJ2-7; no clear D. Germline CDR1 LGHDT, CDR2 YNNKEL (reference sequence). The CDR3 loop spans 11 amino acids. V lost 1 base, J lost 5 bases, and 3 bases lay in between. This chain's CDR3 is CASSQVHEQYF. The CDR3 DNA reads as TGTGCCAGCAGCCAAGTACACGAGCAGTACTTC.

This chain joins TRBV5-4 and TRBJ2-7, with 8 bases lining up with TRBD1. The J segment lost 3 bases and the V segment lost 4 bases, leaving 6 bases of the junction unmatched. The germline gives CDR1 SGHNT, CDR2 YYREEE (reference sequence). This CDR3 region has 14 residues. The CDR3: CASSPGDRYYEQYF. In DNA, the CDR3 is TGTGCCAGCAGCCCCGGGGACAGGTACTACGAGCAGTACTTC.